The rows below give T cell receptor beta chains drawn from one sample of a study of cytomegalovirus exposure and HLA in healthy donors. Libraries were prepared by immunoSEQ multiplex PCR; TCRdb keeps only in-frame clonotypes and omits some of them. The sample has roughly 120,000 clones, approximately 70% seen once. Sequenced material: PBMCs. All receptors come from a woman aged 25 to 45 in good health and CMV-seronegative. CDR3s include the opening cysteine and the closing phenylalanine or tryptophan. Each record gives: J gene, clone size, V gene, D gene, CDR3 DNA, CDR3 protein. D genes are given only for firm matches. Clone size is shown for a subset of rows, as once, few, many or a class of expanded clone.

>TRBJ1-6|NA|TRBV19|TRBD1
TGTGCCAGTAGTACACAGGGGTATAATTCACCCCTCCACTTT
CASSTQGYNSPLHF
>TRBJ2-7|NA|TRBV30|NA
TGTGCCTGGACCCTCGGGCAGGGGTTTGCCTACGAGCAGTACTTC
CAWTLGQGFAYEQYF
>TRBJ2-7|NA|TRBV4-2|NA
TGTGCCAGCAGCCAAGAGAGTGGCGGGCCCATCCGGGAGCAGTACTTC
CASSQESGGPIREQYF
>TRBJ1-2|once|TRBV4-1|NA
TGCGCCAGCAGCCAAGATCTATCTAACAGGGCGCCCTATGGCTACACCTTC
CASSQDLSNRAPYGYTF
>TRBJ1-2|NA|TRBV11-2|TRBD1
TGTGCCAGCAGCCGGGGACAGGGAAGTTCCGGCTACACCTTC
CASSRGQGSSGYTF
>TRBJ1-2|NA|TRBV4-2|TRBD1
TGTGCCAGCAGCCAAGAAGGCACAGGGGTCGGCTACACCTTC
CASSQEGTGVGYTF
>TRBJ1-2|NA|TRBV6-5|NA
TGTGCCAGCAGTGAAGTTGAGGTTTTGTATGGCTACACCTTC
CASSEVEVLYGYTF
>TRBJ1-5|NA|TRBV18|NA
TGTGCCAGCTCACCGGGGCAGAACTACAATCAGCCCCAGCATTTT
CASSPGQNYNQPQHF
>TRBJ1-6|NA|TRBV7-9|NA
TGTGCCAGCAGCTTATTACCTAGCAAGGATAATTCACCCCTCCACTTT
CASSLLPSKDNSPLHF
>TRBJ1-1|NA|TRBV18|TRBD1
TGTGCCAGCTCACTAGACAGGGGCACTGAAGCTTTCTTT
CASSLDRGTEAFF
>TRBJ1-5|NA|TRBV7-9|NA
TGTGCCAGCAGCCGTAAGGGGAGGAATCAGCCCCAGCATTTT
CASSRKGRNQPQHF
>TRBJ2-7|NA|TRBV27|NA
TGTGCCAGCAGTTTAAGCGAGCCTACCTACGAGCAGTACTTC
CASSLSEPTYEQYF
>TRBJ2-5|NA|TRBV7-6|TRBD1
TGTGCCAGCAGCTTGGGGACAGGGCAAGAGACCCAGTACTTC
CASSLGTGQETQYF
>TRBJ2-1|NA|TRBV5-1|NA
TGCGCCAGCAGCTTGGTTGTAGACAATGAGCAGTTCTTC
CASSLVVDNEQFF
>TRBJ1-2|NA|TRBV6-6|NA
TGTGCCAGCAGTGACATCAACTATGGCTACACCTTC
CASSDINYGYTF
>TRBJ2-1|NA|TRBV7-9|NA
TGTGCCAGCAGCTTAGCGTACGGGTTTGAGGATGAGCAGTTCTTC
CASSLAYGFEDEQFF
>TRBJ1-3|NA|TRBV14|NA
TGTGCCAGCAGCCAAGAATTGACAGCTGGAAACACCATATATTTT
CASSQELTAGNTIYF
>TRBJ1-1|NA|TRBV29-1|TRBD1
TGCAGCGTCGGGGGAGGGACAGGGGTCCTCGGCACTGAAGCTTTCTTT
CSVGGGTGVLGTEAFF
>TRBJ2-1|few|TRBV6-5|TRBD2
TGTGCCAGCAGTTCCCCCCGACTAGCGGGCGGCCCGCAGTTCTTC
CASSSPRLAGGPQFF
>TRBJ2-5|NA|TRBV2|TRBD1
TGTGCCAGCAGTTGGACCCAGGGGGCGAGGGAGACCCAGTACTTC
CASSWTQGARETQYF
>TRBJ1-1|few|TRBV20-1|TRBD1
TGCAGTGTTAGGGGGCAAAGTGAAGCTTTCTTT
CSVRGQSEAFF
>TRBJ2-3|few|TRBV9|TRBD1
TGTGCCAGCAGCGTAGGGACAGGGGCGGATACGCAGTATTTT
CASSVGTGADTQYF
>TRBJ2-1|NA|TRBV7-9|NA
TGTGCCAGCAGCCCTCTTGAGATCATAAATGAGCAGTTCTTC
CASSPLEIINEQFF
>TRBJ1-1|few|TRBV28|NA
TGTGCCAGCAGTTTGCCCCTGAGCACTGAAGCTTTCTTT
CASSLPLSTEAFF
>TRBJ2-3|once|TRBV6-5|TRBD2
TGTGCCAGCAGTTACGGGCTAGCGGGATACACAGATACGCAGTATTTT
CASSYGLAGYTDTQYF
>TRBJ1-2|NA|TRBV7-9|NA
TGTGCCAGCAGCTCATGGACAGACCTCTATGGCTACACCTTC
CASSSWTDLYGYTF
>TRBJ1-1|NA|TRBV27|TRBD1
TGTGCCAGCAGTTTATCCGGGACAGTCCGTACAACTGAAGCTTTCTTT
CASSLSGTVRTTEAFF
>TRBJ1-4|NA|TRBV6-6|TRBD1
TGTGCCAGCAGTTACTCGACAGGGGAGGGCCGGGAAAAACTGTTTTTT
CASSYSTGEGREKLFF
>TRBJ1-1|NA|TRBV10-3|NA
TGTGCCATCAGGCCTAACCGGGACACTGAAGCTTTCTTT
CAIRPNRDTEAFF
>TRBJ1-1|NA|TRBV4-2|NA
TGTGCCAGCAGCCAAGATGATCAGGGAAACACTGAAGCTTTCTTT
CASSQDDQGNTEAFF
>TRBJ2-2|NA|TRBV10-3|NA
TGTGCCATCAGTGAGTCGCAGGGGATCACCGGGGAGCTGTTTTTT
CAISESQGITGELFF
>TRBJ2-1|NA|TRBV27|NA
TGTGCCAGCAGTCCCATTTTGGGGCGTGAGCAGTTCTTC
CASSPILGREQFF
>TRBJ1-1|NA|TRBV10-3|TRBD1
TGTGCCACCCTCGGGACAGGGACACCCTACACTGAAGCTTTCTTT
CATLGTGTPYTEAFF
>TRBJ2-5|NA|TRBV4-2|TRBD2
TGTGCCAGCAGCGCAAGGACTAGTGGGGAGACCCAGTACTTC
CASSARTSGETQYF
>TRBJ1-5|NA|TRBV7-2|TRBD1
TGTGCCAGCAGCCCGGGACAGAGATTCAATCAGCCCCAGCATTTT
CASSPGQRFNQPQHF
>TRBJ1-1|NA|TRBV5-1|NA
TGCGCCAGCAGCTTGTCCCCCTCAGCGGCCACTGAAGCTTTCTTT
CASSLSPSAATEAFF
>TRBJ2-1|NA|TRBV5-1|TRBD2
TGCGCCAGCAGCTCCTCCCCTAGCGGGTTCTACAATGAGCAGTTCTTC
CASSSSPSGFYNEQFF
>TRBJ1-2|NA|TRBV7-9|NA
TGTGCCAGCAGCTTAGACTTCCAGGGATATGGCTACACCTTC
CASSLDFQGYGYTF
>TRBJ2-2|NA|TRBV27|NA
TGTGCCAGCAGTTTACTCACAGGGTTCACCGGGGAGCTGTTTTTT
CASSLLTGFTGELFF
>TRBJ1-4|NA|TRBV4-1|NA
TGCGCCAGCAGCCAAGATCGGTTTCCCGAAAAACTGTTTTTT
CASSQDRFPEKLFF
>TRBJ2-7|NA|TRBV27|TRBD1
TGTGCCAGCAGCTACAAAGGGACAGCTTACGAGCAGTACTTC
CASSYKGTAYEQYF
>TRBJ1-2|NA|TRBV6-1|NA
TGTGCCAGCAGTGAAGACGACAGCCTGACGAAGGGCTACACCTTC
CASSEDDSLTKGYTF
>TRBJ2-3|NA|TRBV18|TRBD2
TGTGCCAGCTCACCGGGACTAGGGCAGACAGATACGCAGTATTTT
CASSPGLGQTDTQYF